A single sample gave rise to the 21 T cell receptor beta chains below, sequenced in a study of Graves' ophthalmopathy and Graves' hyperthyroidism. The sequenced template was RNA, covering the TCR beta CDR3 region. RT-PCR with HTBI primers came first, then second-round multiplex PCR. One entry per CDR3 protein results from TCRdb running MiXCR on the multiplex PCR reads. The table lists around 1,000,000 distinct CDR3 sequences, around a third of them singletons. Material: peripheral blood or thyroid tissue (not recorded which). These receptors all stem from an adult man with Graves' hyperthyroidism.

This chain links TRBV20-1 with TRBJ2-2, with D perhaps TRBD1 or TRBD2 (6 bases each). Between the trimmed V and J ends, which lost 8 bases and 2 bases, there was a span of 18 bases. Germline V lookup: CDR1 DFQATT, CDR2 SNEGSKA (reference sequence). The CDR3 covers 15 residues. CDR3 sequence (DNA): TGCAGTACCCTTCGGGGGCCTTATAACACCGGGGAGCTGTTTTTT. This sequence encodes CSTLRGPYNTGELFF.

This clonotype came up many times. This chain uses TRBV7-8 with TRBJ1-5, with TRBD1 as a possible D gene (5 bases). The CDR3 consists of 15 residues. Per germline, CDR1 SGHVS and CDR2 FQNEAQ. Trimming removed 4 bases from V and 0 bases from J, with 10 bases in between. Here the CDR3 reads CASSSTGFSNQPQHF. CDR3 bases: TGTGCCAGCAGCTCAACAGGTTTTAGCAATCAGCCCCAGCATTTT.

Many counts were recorded for this clonotype. This sequence joins TRBV7-7 and TRBJ2-5; 14 bases align to TRBD2. With 5 bases clipped from V and 9 bases from J, the junction kept 5 bases outside the gene matches. Germline-derived CDR1 and CDR2 are SSHAT and FNYEAQ (reference sequence). The CDR3 sequence is 14 residues long. CDR3 sequence: CASSPGTSGSPQYF. CDR3 DNA: TGTGCCAGCAGCCCGGGGACTAGCGGGAGCCCCCAGTACTTC.

Of note for this clonotype: A much bigger clone sits one base away, suggesting this may be a read error. The CDR3 ends on some other residue instead of the conserved phenylalanine or tryptophan, so this is likely a read error. V gene TRBV29-1 combines with J gene TRBJ1-4; D not certain. Germline V gene data show CDR1 as SQVTM and CDR2 as ANQGSEA. The CDR3 is 13 amino acids. Trimming took off 8 bases at V and 2 bases at J, with 12 bases between the two ends. The CDR3 loop reads CSFRMTTNEKLFS. CDR3 DNA: TGCAGCTTCCGTATGACGACTAATGAAAAACTGTTTTCT.

This rearrangement joins TRBV7-9 to TRBJ1-2; 8 nucleotides agree with TRBD1. After removal of 5 bases from V and 7 bases from J, the junction contained 6 bases not matched to a gene. This CDR3 is 13 amino acids long. Germline-derived CDR1 and CDR2 are SEHNR and FQNEAQ (reference sequence). The chain's CDR3 is CASSLQGVCGYTF. The CDR3 bases are TGTGCCAGCAGCCTACAGGGGGTGTGTGGCTACACCTTC.

There are many counts of this clonotype. The chain employs TRBV7-2 and TRBJ2-7; D unresolved. The germline V gene has CDR1 SGHTA and CDR2 FQGNSA. Trimming removed 1 base from V and 0 bases from J, with 7 bases in between. This CDR3 is 14 amino acids long. The CDR3 DNA reads TGTGCCAGCAGCTTAGACTTCGCCTCCTACGAGCAGTACTTC. This sequence encodes CASSLDFASYEQYF.

The J gene is TRBJ2-2, the V gene TRBV7-3, with D possibly matching TRBD2 (5 bases). Trimming cost V 1 base and J 4 bases, with 19 bases left between them. The germline CDR1 and CDR2 sequences are SGHTA and FQGTGA. The CDR3 runs to 18 residues. The CDR3 loop is CASSLRFGPSLSTGELFF. Here the CDR3 DNA reads TGTGCCAGCAGCTTAAGGTTTGGGCCTAGCCTATCCACCGGGGAGCTGTTTTTT.

The rearrangement links TRBV5-1 to TRBJ1-2; a weak D match, TRBD1 (5 bases). The CDR3 covers 13 residues. Deletions cut 5 bases from V and 9 bases from J, with 17 bases between. Germline CDR1 is SGHRS and CDR2 is YFSETQ. The CDR3: CASRQPTERRYTF. In DNA form, the CDR3 reads TGCGCCAGCAGACAGCCGACAGAGAGGCGCTACACCTTC.

The chain employs TRBV12-3 or TRBV12-4 and TRBJ2-7; D perhaps matches TRBD2 (6 bases). The CDR3 spans 16 residues. V lost 6 bases to trimming and J lost 5 bases, with 23 bases between them. Here the CDR3 reads CASSPGEVGGFDEQYF. As DNA, the CDR3 is TGTGCCAGCAGCCCCGGGGAGGTAGGAGGTTTCGACGAGCAGTACTTC.

This clonotype was observed a handful of times. The V call is TRBV6-5, the J call TRBJ1-6; 7 bases are shared with TRBD1. Germline V lookup: CDR1 MNHEY, CDR2 SVGAGI. The CDR3 length is 16 residues. V lost 6 bases, J lost 9 bases, and 14 bases stayed unmatched. Here the CDR3 DNA reads TGTGCCAGCAGACCCCGAACGCCGCGACAGGGTTCACCCCTCCACTTT. Encoded protein: CASRPRTPRQGSPLHF.

This clonotype was found a few times. The CDR3 DNA follows: TGTGCCATCAGTTCAGGCGGGGGGGTCGCGGAGACCCAGTACTTC. Translation: CAISSGGGVAETQYF. The chain links TRBV10-3 to TRBJ2-5; 9 nucleotides align to TRBD2. The CDR3 consists of 15 residues. The V segment lost 5 bases and the J segment 5 bases; nucleotides outside the gene matches: 9. Germline V lookup: CDR1 ENHRY, CDR2 SYGVKD.

This chain links TRBV2 with TRBJ1-6; possible D gene TRBD1, 6 bases. Between the trimmed V and J ends, which lost 7 bases and 11 bases, there was a span of 15 bases. This CDR3 contains 13 residues. Germline CDR1 and CDR2: SNHLY and FYNNEI. The CDR3 bases are TGTGCCAGCAACAGGGATCAGGGGACACCCCTCCACTTT. Translating it yields CASNRDQGTPLHF.

This clonotype was observed many times. The V gene is TRBV2, the J gene TRBJ2-2; D remains unclear. Per germline, CDR1 SNHLY and CDR2 FYNNEI. V lost 10 bases and J 1 base, leaving 10 bases between the germline ends. There are 13 residues in the CDR3. CDR3 nucleotide sequence: TGTGCCATCAACCCGGGGAACACCGGGGAGCTGTTTTTT. Protein product: CAINPGNTGELFF.

The chain carries TRBV29-1 and TRBJ2-5; the D gene is possibly TRBD2 (5 bases). The CDR3 sequence is 9 residues long. Trimming left V 7 bases short and J 5 bases short, with 5 bases between. The V gene's germline CDR1 is SQVTM and CDR2 ANQGSEA. The CDR3 nucleotides read TGCAGCGGGGAGGAGACCCAGTACTTC. Encoded protein: CSGEETQYF.

CDR3 residues: CASSPRGLAANTQYF. DNA of the CDR3: TGTGCCAGCAGCCCCAGGGGACTAGCGGCTAATACGCAGTATTTT. This chain links TRBV7-2 with TRBJ2-3; TRBD2 agrees at 11 bases. Unmatched junction bases numbered 8, after V lost 5 bases and J lost 7 bases. The CDR3 totals 15 residues. Germline V gene sequence: CDR1 SGHTA, CDR2 FQGNSA. Supplemented by reference TRBV7-2 and TRBJ2-3, the full variable domain reads GAGVSQSPSNKVTEKGKDVELRCDPISGHTALYWYRQSLGQGLEFLIYFQGNSAPDKSGLPSDRFSAERTGGSVSTLTIQRTQQEDSAVYLCASSPRGLAANTQYFGPGTRLTVL.

This clonotype occurred many times. This sequence joins TRBV7-8 and TRBJ1-2, with D unresolved. This CDR3 is 15 amino acids long. The germline CDR1 and CDR2 sequences are SGHVS and FQNEAQ. Trimming took 0 bases from V and 4 from J, leaving 12 bases between them. This CDR3 is CASSLAPGWSYGYTF. In DNA, the CDR3 is TGTGCCAGCAGCTTAGCGCCCGGTTGGAGCTATGGCTACACCTTC.

The table lists this clonotype with many counts. CDR3 bases: TGCGCCAGCAGCCCTCTAGCAAATGGCTTCTACGAGCAGTACTTC. It encodes CASSPLANGFYEQYF. The chain joins TRBV5-1 to TRBJ2-7; D may be TRBD2 (5 bases). V was trimmed by 4 bases and J by 3 bases, leaving 17 bases between them. Per the germline V gene, CDR1 is SGHRS and CDR2 is YFSETQ. The CDR3 extends over 15 amino acids. The full variable domain, rest sourced from reference TRBV5-1 and TRBJ2-7, is KAGVTQTPRYLIKTRGQQVTLSCSPISGHRSVSWYQQTPGQGLQFLFEYFSETQRNKGNFPGRFSGRQFSNSRSEMNVSTLELGDSALYLCASSPLANGFYEQYFGPGTRLTVT.

As to this clonotype: A much larger clone differs from this one at a single base, so this may be a read error. CDR3 in DNA: TGTGCCAGCCGCCACCGGGACACCTCCTACGGGCAGTACTTC. Translation gives CASRHRDTSYGQYF. The chain employs TRBV11-2 and TRBJ2-7, with D tentatively TRBD1 (6 bases). This CDR3 region has 14 residues. Germline CDR1 reads SGHAT; CDR2 reads FQNNGV.

This clonotype was counted ten times or more. The DNA for the CDR3 is TGCGGTACCTTCAAAAGCGGGGGCAGGGAGACCCAGTACTTC. Its protein product is CGTFKSGGRETQYF. The rearrangement joins TRBV20-1 to TRBJ2-5, with 8 bases lining up with TRBD2. CDR1 DFQATT and CDR2 SNEGSKA come from the germline V gene (reference sequence). The CDR3 covers 14 residues.

Concerning this clonotype: A much larger clone lies a single base off, so this may be a read error. The chain uses TRBV11-2 and TRBJ1-2; 9 positions agree with TRBD1. CDR1 and CDR2 from the germline V gene are SGHAT and FQNNGV. V lost 7 bases and J lost 12; bases outside the gene matches: 9. The CDR3 is 12 amino acids. CDR3 in amino acids: CASNRDRVGDTF. CDR3 sequence (DNA): TGTGCCAGCAACAGGGACAGGGTCGGCGACACCTTC.

This sequence joins TRBV20-1 and TRBJ2-7, with D perhaps matching TRBD1 (5 bases). The CDR3 has 12 residues. CDR1 and CDR2 from the germline V gene are DFQATT and SNEGSKA (reference sequence). The CDR3 DNA is TGCAGCTTTAGACCAGGGACCTACGAGCAGTACTTC. It translates to CSFRPGTYEQYF.